The clone carrying this T cell receptor (beta chain) was seen many times. During its preparation, the TCRbeta library received unique molecular identifiers. TCRdb independently ran MiXCR on the PCR reads; one entry per CDR3 protein. Among about 230,000 distinct CDR3 sequences, more than 10% were seen once, and the ten largest hold over 2.5%. The record originates from a study of T-cell reconstitution after alpha-beta-depleted transplantation in children. CDR1 LNHDA and CDR2 SQIVND come from the germline V gene (reference sequence). There are 16 residues in the CDR3. Trimming removed 5 bases from V and 2 bases from J, with 13 bases in between.

The chain uses TRBV19 and TRBJ2-6; a possible D gene is TRBD2 (5 bases). The source of this sequence is a human donor who donated a stem cell graft to a child with acute lymphoblastic leukemia. Sequencing was performed on PBMCs from the stem cell graft donor, taken from the stem cell graft. The CDR3 bases are TGTGCCAGTAGTCCCAGTTGGGGAGCTGGGGCCAACGTCCTGACTTTC. It is translated as CASSPSWGAGANVLTF.